The clone carrying this TCR beta chain was recorded once. Seattle patients were enrolled while actively infected and followed longitudinally. This record comes from a study of blood T cell repertoires in COVID-19. From germline, CDR1 is SQVTM and CDR2 ANQGSEA. V was cut by 6 bases and J by 3 bases, with 12 bases left in between. The CDR3 runs 12 residues. In the original processing: Counts of nucleated cells, estimated from reference gene primer amplification, were obtained. Some clones are missing from TCRdb's copy, which holds only in-frame ones; the method was immunoSEQ multiplex PCR. V and J calls and clone size follow that table, whereas D and trimming were derived from the DNA. The sample contains roughly 350,000 clones, 88% of which appear only once.

This clonotype originated in a woman in her 70s with COVID-19, enrolled during active disease. Sequenced: peripheral blood. The rearrangement uses TRBV29-1 and TRBJ2-7; TRBD2 might be the D (6 bases). This CDR3 is CSVWGEVYEQYF. The CDR3 DNA is TGCAGCGTCTGGGGGGAAGTCTACGAGCAGTACTTC.